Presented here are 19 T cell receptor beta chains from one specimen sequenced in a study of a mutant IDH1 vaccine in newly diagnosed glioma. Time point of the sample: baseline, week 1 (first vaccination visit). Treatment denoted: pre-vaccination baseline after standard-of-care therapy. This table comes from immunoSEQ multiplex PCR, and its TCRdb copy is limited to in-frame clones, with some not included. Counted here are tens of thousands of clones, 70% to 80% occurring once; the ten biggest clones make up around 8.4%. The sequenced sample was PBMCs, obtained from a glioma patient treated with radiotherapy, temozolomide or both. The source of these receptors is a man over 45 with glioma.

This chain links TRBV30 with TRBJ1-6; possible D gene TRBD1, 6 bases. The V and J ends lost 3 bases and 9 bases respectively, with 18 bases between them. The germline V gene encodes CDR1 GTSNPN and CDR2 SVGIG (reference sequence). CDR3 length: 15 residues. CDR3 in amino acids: CAWRGPGRGGSPLHF. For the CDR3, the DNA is TGTGCCTGGAGGGGACCGGGCAGGGGAGGTTCACCCCTCCACTTT.

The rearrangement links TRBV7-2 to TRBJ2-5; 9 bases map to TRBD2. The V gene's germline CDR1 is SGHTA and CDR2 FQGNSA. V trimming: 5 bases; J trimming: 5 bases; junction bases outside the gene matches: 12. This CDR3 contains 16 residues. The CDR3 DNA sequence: TGTGCCAGCAGCGAGTTAGCGGGGGCCTCCAGTGAGACCCAGTACTTC. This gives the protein CASSELAGASSETQYF. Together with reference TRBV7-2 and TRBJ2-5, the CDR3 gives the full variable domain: GAGVSQSPSNKVTEKGKDVELRCDPISGHTALYWYRQSLGQGLEFLIYFQGNSAPDKSGLPSDRFSAERTGGSVSTLTIQRTQQEDSAVYLCASSELAGASSETQYFGPGTRLLVL.

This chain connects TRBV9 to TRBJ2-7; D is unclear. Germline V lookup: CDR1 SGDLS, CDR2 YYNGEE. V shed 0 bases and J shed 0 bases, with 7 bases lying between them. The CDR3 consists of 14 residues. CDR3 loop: CASSVGTNSYEQYF. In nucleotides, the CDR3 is TGTGCCAGCAGCGTAGGCACCAACTCCTACGAGCAGTACTTC.

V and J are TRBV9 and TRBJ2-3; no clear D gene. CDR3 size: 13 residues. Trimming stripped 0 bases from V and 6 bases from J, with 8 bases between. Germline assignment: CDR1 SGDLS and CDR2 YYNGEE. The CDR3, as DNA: TGTGCCAGCAGCGTAGAAACTCGGGATACGCAGTATTTT. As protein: CASSVETRDTQYF.

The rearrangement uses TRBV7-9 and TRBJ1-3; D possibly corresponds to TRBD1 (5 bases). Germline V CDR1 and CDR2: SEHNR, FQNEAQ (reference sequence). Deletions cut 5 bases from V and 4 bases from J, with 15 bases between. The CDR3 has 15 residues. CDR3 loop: CASSLGTLVGNTIYF. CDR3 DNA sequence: TGTGCCAGCAGCCTGGGGACGCTGGTCGGAAACACCATATATTTT.

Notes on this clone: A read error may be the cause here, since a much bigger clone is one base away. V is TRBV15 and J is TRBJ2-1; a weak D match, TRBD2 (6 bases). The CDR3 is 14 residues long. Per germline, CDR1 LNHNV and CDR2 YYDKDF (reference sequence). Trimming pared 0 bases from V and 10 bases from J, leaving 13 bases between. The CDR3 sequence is CATSRDHGGWEQFF. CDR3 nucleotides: TGTGCCACCAGCAGAGACCACGGGGGATGGGAGCAGTTCTTC.

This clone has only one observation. The CDR3: CASSPPETGLGGDEQYF. In nucleotides, the CDR3 is TGCGCCAGCAGCCCGCCCGAAACAGGGCTTGGGGGGGACGAGCAGTACTTC. The rearrangement links TRBV5-1 to TRBJ2-7, with D perhaps TRBD2 (7 bases). The CDR3 is 17 amino acids. Germline-derived CDR1 and CDR2 are SGHRS and YFSETQ. Trimming removed 4 bases from V and 5 bases from J, with 25 bases in between.

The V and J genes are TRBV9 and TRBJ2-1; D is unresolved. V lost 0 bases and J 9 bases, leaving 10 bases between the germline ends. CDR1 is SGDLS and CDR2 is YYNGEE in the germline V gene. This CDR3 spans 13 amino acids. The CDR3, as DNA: TGTGCCAGCAGCGTAGTTGGTAGGAGTGAGCAGTTCTTC. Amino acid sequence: CASSVVGRSEQFF.

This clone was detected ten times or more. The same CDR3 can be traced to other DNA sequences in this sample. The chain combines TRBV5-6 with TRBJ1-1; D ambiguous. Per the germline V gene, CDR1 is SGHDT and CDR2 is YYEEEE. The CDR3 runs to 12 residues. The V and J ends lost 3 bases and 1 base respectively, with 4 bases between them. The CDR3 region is CASSWQNTEAFF. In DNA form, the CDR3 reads TGTGCCAGCAGCTGGCAGAACACTGAAGCTTTCTTT.

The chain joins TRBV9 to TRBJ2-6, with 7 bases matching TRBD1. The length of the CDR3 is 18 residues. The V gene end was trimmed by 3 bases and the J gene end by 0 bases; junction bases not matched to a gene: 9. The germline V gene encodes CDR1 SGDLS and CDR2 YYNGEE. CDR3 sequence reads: CASSGRQGGLSGANVLTF. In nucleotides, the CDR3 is TGTGCCAGCAGCGGCAGACAGGGCGGCCTCTCTGGGGCCAACGTCCTGACTTTC.

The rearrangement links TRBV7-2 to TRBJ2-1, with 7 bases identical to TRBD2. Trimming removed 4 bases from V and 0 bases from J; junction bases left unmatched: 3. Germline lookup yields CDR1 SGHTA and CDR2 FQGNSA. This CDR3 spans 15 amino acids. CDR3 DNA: TGTGCCAGCAGCTCTAGCGGTGGCTCCTACAATGAGCAGTTCTTC. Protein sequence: CASSSSGGSYNEQFF.

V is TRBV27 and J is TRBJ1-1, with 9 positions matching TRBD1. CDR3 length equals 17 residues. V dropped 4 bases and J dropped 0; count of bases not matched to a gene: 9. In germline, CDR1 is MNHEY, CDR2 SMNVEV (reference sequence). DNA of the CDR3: TGTGCCAGCAGTTCATCTGGGACAGGGTGGGTGAACACTGAAGCTTTCTTT. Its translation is CASSSSGTGWVNTEAFF.

Here the CDR3 reads CASSLPYIDRSSNYGYTF. CDR3 DNA sequence: TGTGCCAGCAGCTTACCTTATATCGACAGATCTTCTAACTATGGCTACACCTTC. The rearrangement links TRBV7-9 to TRBJ1-2; possible D gene TRBD1, 5 bases. V dropped 2 bases and J dropped 0 bases, with 19 bases sitting between them. The CDR3 runs 18 residues. Germline V gene data show CDR1 as SEHNR and CDR2 as FQNEAQ (reference sequence).

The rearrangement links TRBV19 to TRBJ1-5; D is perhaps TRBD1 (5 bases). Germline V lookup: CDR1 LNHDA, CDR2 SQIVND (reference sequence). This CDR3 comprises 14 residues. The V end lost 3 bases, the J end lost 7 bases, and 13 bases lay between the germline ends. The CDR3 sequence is CASSIGGTGQPQHF. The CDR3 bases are TGTGCCAGTAGTATTGGGGGGACGGGGCAGCCCCAGCATTTT.

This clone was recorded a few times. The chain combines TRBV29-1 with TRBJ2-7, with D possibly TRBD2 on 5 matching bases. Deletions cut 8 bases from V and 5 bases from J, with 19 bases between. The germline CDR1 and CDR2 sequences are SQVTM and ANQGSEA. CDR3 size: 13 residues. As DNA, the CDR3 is TGCAGCATCTGGATGACGGGGATTGACGAGCAGTACTTC. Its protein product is CSIWMTGIDEQYF.

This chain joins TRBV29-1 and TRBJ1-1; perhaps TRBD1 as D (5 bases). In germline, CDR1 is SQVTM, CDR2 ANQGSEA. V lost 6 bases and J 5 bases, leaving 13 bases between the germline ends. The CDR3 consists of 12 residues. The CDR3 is CSVGVGETEAFF. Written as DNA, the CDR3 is TGCAGCGTGGGGGTGGGAGAGACTGAAGCTTTCTTT.

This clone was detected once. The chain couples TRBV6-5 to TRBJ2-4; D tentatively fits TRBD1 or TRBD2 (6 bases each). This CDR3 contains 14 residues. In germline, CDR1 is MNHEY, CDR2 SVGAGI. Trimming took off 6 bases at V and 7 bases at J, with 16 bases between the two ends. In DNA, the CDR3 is TGTGCCAGCAGGCGGCGGGACATCGGGAACATTCAGTACTTC. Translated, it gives CASRRRDIGNIQYF.

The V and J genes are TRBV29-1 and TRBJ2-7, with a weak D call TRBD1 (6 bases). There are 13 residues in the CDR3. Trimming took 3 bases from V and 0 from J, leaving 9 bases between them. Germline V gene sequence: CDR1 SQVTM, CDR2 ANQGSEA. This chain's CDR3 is CSVEDSDSYEQYF. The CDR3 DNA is TGCAGCGTTGAGGACAGCGACTCCTACGAGCAGTACTTC.

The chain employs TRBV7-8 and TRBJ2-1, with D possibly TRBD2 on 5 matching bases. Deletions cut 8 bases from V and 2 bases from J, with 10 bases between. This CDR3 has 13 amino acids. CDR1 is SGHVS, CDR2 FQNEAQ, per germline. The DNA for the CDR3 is TGTGCCAGCCAAACGGGAACCTACAATGAGCAGTTCTTC. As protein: CASQTGTYNEQFF.